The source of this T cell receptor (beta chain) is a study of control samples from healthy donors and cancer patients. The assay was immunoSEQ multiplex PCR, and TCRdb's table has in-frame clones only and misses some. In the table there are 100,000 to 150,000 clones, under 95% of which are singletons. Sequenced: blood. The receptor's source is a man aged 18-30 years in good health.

The CDR3 spells CASSPTGTYYGYTF. In DNA, the CDR3 is TGTGCCAGCAGCCCGACCGGGACTTATTATGGCTACACCTTC. V is TRBV11-2 and J is TRBJ1-2, with D perhaps matching TRBD1 (5 bases). Germline values: CDR1 SGHAT, CDR2 FQNNGV. V was shortened by 5 bases and J by 5 bases, with 15 bases between the two germline ends. This CDR3 is 14 amino acids long.